This is a list of T cell receptor beta chains from one sample in a study of OX40 agonist ivuxolimab in advanced cancers. The assay was immunoSEQ multiplex PCR, and TCRdb's table has in-frame clones only and misses some. The table has some 61,000 clones, roughly 76% seen once; the top ten hold 1.6%. Specimen: CD4+ or CD8+ T cells sorted from blood, collected in a trial of the OX40 agonist ivuxolimab. These receptors came from an adult with an advanced solid tumor such as melanoma, head and neck, liver or kidney cancer. The CDR3 runs from the conserved cysteine through the conserved F or W. The order of the fields is V gene, D gene, clone size, J gene, CDR3 protein, CDR3 DNA. D genes are given only for firm matches. Clone size is not always given. Where it is, it says once, few, many or a class for expanded clones.

TRBV29-1,TRBD1,few,TRBJ1-1,CSVEDRVETPAFF,TGCAGCGTAGAGGACAGGGTCGAAACCCCGGCTTTCTTT
TRBV7-7,TRBD1,once,TRBJ2-3,CASSLEGADTQYF,TGTGCTAGCAGCTTAGAGGGGGCGGATACGCAGTATTTT
TRBV5-1,-,-,TRBJ2-1,CASSPRDFSSYNEQFF,TGCGCCAGCAGCCCCCGGGACTTTAGCTCCTACAATGAGCAGTTCTTC
TRBV7-8,-,-,TRBJ1-1,CASRLQPNTEAFF,TGTGCCAGCAGGCTGCAGCCGAACACTGAAGCTTTCTTT
TRBV6-6,-,-,TRBJ2-7,CASSRTGYEQYF,TGTGCCAGCAGTAGAACAGGATACGAGCAGTACTTC
TRBV5-1,TRBD2,-,TRBJ2-2,CASSLTGTSAGYTGELFF,TGCGCCAGCAGCTTAACCGGGACTAGCGCCGGTTACACCGGGGAGCTGTTTTTT
TRBV5-1,-,once,TRBJ2-3,CASSLVSSGRDDTQYF,TGCGCCAGCAGCTTGGTAAGCTCAGGCCGGGACGATACGCAGTATTTT
TRBV27,-,-,TRBJ1-5,CASSLKGGQGQPQHF,TGTGCCAGCAGCCTAAAGGGGGGGCAAGGACAGCCCCAGCATTTT
TRBV19,-,-,TRBJ1-1,CASSIYTEAFF,TGTGCCAGTAGTATCTACACTGAAGCTTTCTTT
TRBV5-1,-,-,TRBJ2-7,CASSLGTVSYEQYF,TGCGCCAGCAGCTTGGGGACAGTCTCCTACGAGCAGTACTTC
TRBV6-1,-,-,TRBJ2-2,CASISRPFGELFF,TGTGCCAGCATTTCCCGTCCGTTCGGGGAGCTGTTTTTT
TRBV30,-,-,TRBJ2-7,CAWNQGIREQYF,TGTGCCTGGAACCAGGGGATACGTGAGCAGTACTTC
TRBV30,-,once,TRBJ2-5,CAWSEGETQYF,TGTGCCTGGTCGGAGGGAGAGACCCAGTACTTC
TRBV19,-,-,TRBJ2-1,CASSSKGNEQFF,TGTGCCAGTAGCTCTAAGGGCAATGAGCAGTTCTTC
TRBV18,TRBD1,-,TRBJ1-2,CASSPGTEHYGYTF,TGTGCCAGCTCACCAGGGACAGAACATTATGGCTACACCTTC
TRBV5-5,-,-,TRBJ2-2,CASSLGGNTGELFF,TGTGCCAGCAGCTTGGGGGGGAACACCGGGGAGCTGTTTTTT
TRBV6-1,-,-,TRBJ2-5,CANRDPGQETQYF,TGTGCCAACCGGGACCCTGGCCAAGAGACCCAGTACTTC
TRBV27,-,-,TRBJ1-2,CASSLKREEGSGYTF,TGTGCCAGCAGCTTAAAGAGGGAGGAGGGTTCTGGCTACACCTTC
TRBV10-3,-,-,TRBJ2-3,CAISESGGRSGDTQYF,TGTGCCATCAGTGAGTCGGGTGGGAGGTCAGGAGATACGCAGTATTTT
TRBV7-7,-,-,TRBJ2-3,CASSHQSTDTQYF,TGTGCTAGCAGCCACCAGTCCACAGATACGCAGTATTTT
TRBV2,TRBD1,medium-sized,TRBJ1-6,CASSEGTGTSPLHF,TGTGCCAGCAGCGAGGGGACAGGGACCTCACCCCTCCACTTT
TRBV19,-,-,TRBJ1-3,CASRLQAIVTPGNTIYF,TGTGCCAGTAGACTACAGGCAATAGTAACGCCTGGAAACACCATATATTTT
TRBV27,-,-,TRBJ2-7,CASSLRDNSYEQYF,TGTGCCAGCAGTCTCCGGGACAACTCCTACGAGCAGTACTTC
TRBV5-1,-,few,TRBJ1-6,CASSQSGPTYSPLHF,TGCGCCAGCAGCCAGTCGGGACCAACTTATTCACCCCTCCACTTT
TRBV28,TRBD1,-,TRBJ2-5,CASSGQGGGTQYF,TGTGCCAGCAGTGGACAGGGGGGTGGGACCCAGTACTTC
TRBV6-6,-,-,TRBJ1-1,CASSYSSGVTEAFF,TGTGCCAGCAGTTACTCGTCGGGGGTCACTGAAGCTTTCTTT
TRBV9,-,-,TRBJ1-1,CASSWGVNTEAFF,TGTGCCAGCAGTTGGGGGGTGAACACTGAAGCTTTCTTT
TRBV5-4,TRBD1,-,TRBJ2-7,CASSRGTGGEQYF,TGTGCCAGCAGCAGGGGGACAGGGGGTGAGCAGTACTTC
TRBV5-4,TRBD1,once,TRBJ2-5,CASSPWTGGETQYF,TGTGCCAGCAGCCCGTGGACAGGGGGAGAGACCCAGTACTTC
TRBV5-1,TRBD1,-,TRBJ2-7,CASSRRRTGTAETYEQYF,TGCGCCAGCAGCCGACGAAGGACAGGGACAGCTGAAACCTACGAGCAGTACTTC
TRBV7-2,TRBD2,-,TRBJ2-7,CASSLAGTSGAYEQYF,TGTGCCAGCAGCCTCGCCGGGACTAGCGGGGCCTACGAGCAGTACTTC
TRBV5-1,-,-,TRBJ2-3,CASSLWYRVADTQYF,TGCGCCAGCAGCTTGTGGTACAGGGTTGCAGATACGCAGTATTTT
TRBV6-1,TRBD1,-,TRBJ1-3,CASSVTGTGAGNTIYF,TGTGCCAGCAGTGTCACCGGGACAGGGGCTGGAAACACCATATATTTT